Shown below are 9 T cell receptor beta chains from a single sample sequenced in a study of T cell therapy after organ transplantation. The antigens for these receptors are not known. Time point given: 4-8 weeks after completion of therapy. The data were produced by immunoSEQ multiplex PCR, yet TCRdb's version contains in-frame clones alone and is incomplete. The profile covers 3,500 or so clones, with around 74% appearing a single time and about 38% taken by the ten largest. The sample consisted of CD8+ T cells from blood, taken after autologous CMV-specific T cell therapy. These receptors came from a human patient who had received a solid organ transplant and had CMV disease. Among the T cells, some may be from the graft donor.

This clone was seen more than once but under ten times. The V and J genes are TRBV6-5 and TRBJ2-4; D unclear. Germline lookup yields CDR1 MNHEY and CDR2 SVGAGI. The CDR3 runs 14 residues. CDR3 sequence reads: CAPHCGRAKNIQYF. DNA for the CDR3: TGTGCACCCCATTGTGGCCGGGCCAAAAACATTCAGTACTTC.

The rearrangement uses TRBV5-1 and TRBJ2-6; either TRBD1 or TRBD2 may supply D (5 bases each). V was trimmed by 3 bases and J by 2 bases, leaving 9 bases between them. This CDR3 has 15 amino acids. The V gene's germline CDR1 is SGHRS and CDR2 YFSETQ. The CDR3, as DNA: TGCGCCAGCAGCTACCGGGACGCTGGGGCCAACGTCCTGACTTTC. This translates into CASSYRDAGANVLTF.

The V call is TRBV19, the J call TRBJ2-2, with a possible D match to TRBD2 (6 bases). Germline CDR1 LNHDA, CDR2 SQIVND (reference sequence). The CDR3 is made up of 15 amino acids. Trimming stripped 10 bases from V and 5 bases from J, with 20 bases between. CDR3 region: CANRYGEELTGELFF. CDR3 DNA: TGTGCCAATCGCTACGGGGAGGAGCTTACCGGGGAGCTGTTTTTT.

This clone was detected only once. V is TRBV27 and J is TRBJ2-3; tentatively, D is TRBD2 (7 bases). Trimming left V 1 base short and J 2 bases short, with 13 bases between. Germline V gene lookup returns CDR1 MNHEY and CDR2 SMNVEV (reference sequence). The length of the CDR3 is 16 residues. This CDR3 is CASSLYGGRDTDTQYF. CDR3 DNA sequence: TGTGCCAGCAGTTTATACGGGGGGCGCGACACAGATACGCAGTATTTT.

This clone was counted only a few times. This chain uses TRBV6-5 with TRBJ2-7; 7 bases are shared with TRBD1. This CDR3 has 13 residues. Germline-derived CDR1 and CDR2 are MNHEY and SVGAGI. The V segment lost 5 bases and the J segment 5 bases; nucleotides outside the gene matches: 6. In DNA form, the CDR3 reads TGTGCCAGCAGTCCAGACAGGGCGCACGAGCAGTACTTC. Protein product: CASSPDRAHEQYF.

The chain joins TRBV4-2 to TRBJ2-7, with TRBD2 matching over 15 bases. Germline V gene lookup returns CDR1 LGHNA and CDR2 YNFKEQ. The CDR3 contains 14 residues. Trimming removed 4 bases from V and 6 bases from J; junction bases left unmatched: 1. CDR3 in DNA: TGTGCCAGCAGCCCGGGACTAGCGGGAGGCGAGCAGTACTTC. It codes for CASSPGLAGGEQYF.

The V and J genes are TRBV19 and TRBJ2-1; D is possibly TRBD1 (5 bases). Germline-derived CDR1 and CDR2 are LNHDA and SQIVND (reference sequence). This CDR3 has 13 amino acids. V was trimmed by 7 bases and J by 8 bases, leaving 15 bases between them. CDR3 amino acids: CASMQGIRDEQFF. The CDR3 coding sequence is TGTGCCAGTATGCAGGGTATCCGAGATGAGCAGTTCTTC.

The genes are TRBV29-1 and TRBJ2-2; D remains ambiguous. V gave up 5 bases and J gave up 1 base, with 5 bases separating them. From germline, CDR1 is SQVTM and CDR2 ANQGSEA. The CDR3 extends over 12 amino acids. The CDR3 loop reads CSVTENTGELFF. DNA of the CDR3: TGCAGCGTTACTGAGAACACCGGGGAGCTGTTTTTT.

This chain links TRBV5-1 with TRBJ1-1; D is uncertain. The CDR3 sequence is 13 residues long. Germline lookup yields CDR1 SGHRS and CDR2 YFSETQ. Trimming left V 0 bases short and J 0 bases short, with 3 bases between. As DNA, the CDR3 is TGCGCCAGCAGCTTGGGGGTGAACACTGAAGCTTTCTTT. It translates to CASSLGVNTEAFF. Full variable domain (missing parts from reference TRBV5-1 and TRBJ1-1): KAGVTQTPRYLIKTRGQQVTLSCSPISGHRSVSWYQQTPGQGLQFLFEYFSETQRNKGNFPGRFSGRQFSNSRSEMNVSTLELGDSALYLCASSLGVNTEAFFGQGTRLTVV.